These 28 T cell receptor beta chains came from one sample sequenced in a study of glioma-infiltrating T cells. Amplification of TCR alpha and beta CDR3 regions from RNA used iRepertoire nested multiplex PCR. TCRdb re-called the multiplex PCR reads through MiXCR, storing one row per CDR3 protein. Counted here are roughly 100,000 distinct CDR3 sequences, 25% to 35% occurring once; the ten biggest clones make up about 40%. The sequenced sample consisted of glioma tissue, nonneoplastic brain tissue, or PBMCs (not recorded which). Receptors originate from a human donor with low-grade glioma or glioblastoma, undergoing nonglioma brain surgery, or in good health (not recorded which).

A note on this clonotype: A much larger clone lies one base from this, so it may be a read error. This chain uses TRBV4-3 with TRBJ2-1, with 7 nucleotides matching TRBD2. Per the germline V gene, CDR1 is LGHNA and CDR2 is YSLEER. The CDR3 sequence is 15 residues long. Unmatched junction bases numbered 6, after V lost 3 bases and J lost 4 bases. The CDR3 sequence is CASSHFSGWYNEQFF. CDR3 coding DNA: TGCGCCAGCAGCCATTTTAGCGGGTGGTACAATGAGCAGTTCTTC.

This clonotype was detected many times. The gene calls are TRBV28 and TRBJ2-1, with 9 positions matching TRBD1. The CDR3 runs 15 residues. CDR1 is MDHEN, CDR2 SYDVKM, per germline. Losses at the gene ends were 6 bases for V and 1 base for J; bases not matched to a gene: 4. The CDR3, as DNA: TGTGCCAGCAGAGGGACAGGGCGGTCCTACAATGAGCAGTTCTTC. Translating gives CASRGTGRSYNEQFF.

This clonotype was detected only a few times. V is TRBV3-1 and J is TRBJ1-6; 9 nucleotides line up with TRBD1. This CDR3 is 18 amino acids long. Germline assignment: CDR1 LGHDT and CDR2 YNNKEL (reference sequence). Trimming took 4 bases from V and 7 from J; bases not matched to a gene: 14. Written as DNA, the CDR3 is TGTGCCAGCAGCCCGGGACAGGGTTCTCGAGGAAGGAATTCACCCCTCCACTTT. Protein product: CASSPGQGSRGRNSPLHF.

Comment on this clonotype: A much larger clone sits a single nucleotide away, making a read error possible. The J gene is TRBJ2-7, the V gene TRBV4-1; D gene unclear. This CDR3 is 14 amino acids long. Germline lookup yields CDR1 MGHRA and CDR2 YSYEKL. With 3 bases removed from V and 0 bases from J, the gap between germline ends came to 9 bases. As DNA, the CDR3 is TGCGCCAGCAGCCAGTGGAAGAGCTCCTACGAGCAGTACTTC. Amino acids: CASSQWKSSYEQYF.

Worth noting for this clonotype: This may come from a read error, since a much larger clone is one base off. The rearrangement links TRBV6-6 to TRBJ1-1; 10 bases fit TRBD1. The germline V gene has CDR1 MNHNY and CDR2 SVGAGI (reference sequence). This CDR3 comprises 14 residues. CDR3 in amino acids: CAGSYGTGVTEAFF. CDR3 sequence (DNA): TGTGCCGGCAGTTACGGGACAGGGGTCACTGAAGCTTTCTTT.

This clonotype came up many times. The rearrangement links TRBV6-1 to TRBJ1-1, with D hard to call. Deletions cut 6 bases from V and 3 bases from J, with 11 bases between. This CDR3 is 13 amino acids long. Germline CDR1 is MNHNS and CDR2 is SASEGT. The CDR3 DNA sequence: TGTGCCAGCAGCCCCCTAGAGTACACTGAAGCTTTCTTT. As protein: CASSPLEYTEAFF.

The CDR3 loop is CASSLPEGDTQYF. CDR3 sequence (DNA): TGCGCCAGCAGCCTCCCTGAGGGGGATACGCAGTATTTT. The chain is built from TRBV5-1 and TRBJ2-3; perhaps D is TRBD1 or TRBD2 (5 bases each). Trimming cost V 4 bases and J 6 bases, with 12 bases left between them. Germline CDR1 SGHRS, CDR2 YFSETQ. The CDR3 is made up of 13 amino acids.

The chain joins TRBV9 to TRBJ2-3; tentative D call: TRBD2 (7 bases). The V end lost 3 bases, the J end lost 2 bases, and 10 bases lay between the germline ends. From germline, CDR1 is SGDLS and CDR2 YYNGEE. The CDR3 extends over 14 amino acids. The DNA of the CDR3 is TGTGCCAGCAGCGCGGGGGGCCTCACAGATACGCAGTATTTT. Its protein is CASSAGGLTDTQYF.

This clonotype was seen many times. The chain uses TRBV28 and TRBJ1-6; 8 positions match TRBD1. The length of the CDR3 is 17 residues. Trimming at V came to 6 bases and at J to 4 bases, leaving 11 bases not matched to a gene. Germline V lookup: CDR1 MDHEN, CDR2 SYDVKM. Written as DNA, the CDR3 is TGTGCCAGCAGGGGACGGACAGGGCCTTTATATAATTCACCCCTCCACTTT. Its protein product is CASRGRTGPLYNSPLHF.

In its sample, this clonotype was seen many times. This chain links TRBV20-1 with TRBJ2-1, with 12 bases matching TRBD2. The trim removed 4 bases at V and 7 bases at J, leaving 8 bases unmatched. CDR1 DFQATT and CDR2 SNEGSKA come from the germline V gene (reference sequence). The CDR3 covers 15 residues. The CDR3 loop is CSAKTGTSGFNEQFF. The CDR3 nucleotides read TGCAGTGCTAAAACCGGGACTAGCGGGTTTAATGAGCAGTTCTTC.

This clonotype was observed many times. The J gene is TRBJ1-4, the V gene TRBV6-4, with D possibly being TRBD1 (6 bases). V was trimmed by 5 bases and J by 1 base, leaving 11 bases between them. Germline CDR1 MRHNA, CDR2 SNTAGT. CDR3 length equals 15 residues. CDR3 coding DNA: TGTGCCAGCAGTAGACAGGCAGGAACTAATGAAAAACTGTTTTTT. Amino acid sequence: CASSRQAGTNEKLFF.

A note on this clonotype: Given a much more abundant clone one base away, this may be a read error. V usage is TRBV19 and J usage is TRBJ2-3; D is perhaps TRBD2 (5 bases). Germline loops: CDR1 LNHDA, CDR2 SQIVND (reference sequence). This CDR3 spans 15 amino acids. Trimming left V 10 bases short and J 3 bases short, with 20 bases between. CDR3 nucleotide sequence: TGTGCCACGTTGTTAGTCGGGGTTGGGACAGATACGCAGTATTTT. Amino acids: CATLLVGVGTDTQYF.

This clonotype was counted only a few times. The chain carries TRBV7-9 and TRBJ2-1; 9 nucleotides match TRBD2. The trim removed 5 bases at V and 7 bases at J, leaving 6 bases unmatched. The germline gives CDR1 SEHNR, CDR2 FQNEAQ (reference sequence). The CDR3 covers 14 residues. The CDR3: CASSRESGGNEQFF. As DNA, the CDR3 is TGTGCCAGCAGCCGCGAGAGCGGGGGGAATGAGCAGTTCTTC.

The CDR3: CASSKTGTSGGSTDTQYF. In nucleotides, the CDR3 is TGTGCCAGCAGTAAGACCGGGACTAGCGGGGGAAGCACAGATACGCAGTATTTT. The chain combines TRBV6-4 with TRBJ2-3; TRBD2 matches 14 bases. With V trimmed by 5 bases and J by 0 bases, 7 bases remained unmatched. There are 18 residues in the CDR3. CDR1 and CDR2 (germline): MRHNA, SNTAGT.

This clonotype was counted at least ten times. The chain links TRBV12-3 or TRBV12-4 to TRBJ2-7; possibly TRBD1 or TRBD2 for D (5 bases each). V was trimmed by 6 bases and J by 2 bases, leaving 8 bases between them. This CDR3 contains 12 residues. The CDR3: CASREDTYEQYF. For the CDR3, the DNA is TGTGCCAGCAGGGAGGACACCTACGAGCAGTACTTC.

This clonotype was seen ten or more times. The V gene is TRBV4-3, the J gene TRBJ1-3, with D possibly TRBD1 on 5 matching bases. Germline V gene data show CDR1 as LGHNA and CDR2 as YSLEER. V was pared by 0 bases and J by 0 bases, with 9 bases between. This CDR3 has 16 amino acids. CDR3 sequence: CASSQDLGVSGNTIYF. The CDR3 DNA sequence: TGCGCCAGCAGCCAAGATCTAGGGGTCTCTGGAAACACCATATATTTT.

Worth noting for this clonotype: Given a much more abundant clone one base away, this may be a read error. The rearrangement joins TRBV27 to TRBJ2-5, with D perhaps TRBD2 (5 bases). This CDR3 has 13 residues. The ends were cut back, 5 bases at V and 5 bases at J, with 12 bases in the middle. Germline CDR1 reads MNHEY; CDR2 reads SMNVEV (reference sequence). The DNA for the CDR3 is TGTGCCAGCAGTGTTTCGGGATGGGAGACCCAGTACTTC. It yields the protein CASSVSGWETQYF.

This clonotype was detected many times. This chain connects TRBV7-2 to TRBJ2-3, with D tentatively TRBD2 (6 bases). The germline CDR1 and CDR2 sequences are SGHTA and FQGNSA. V was shortened by 5 bases and J by 4 bases, with 13 bases between the two germline ends. The CDR3 has 14 amino acids. The CDR3 DNA sequence: TGTGCCAGCAGCCCGCGTCGACTAGCAGATACGCAGTATTTT. Protein sequence: CASSPRRLADTQYF.

This clonotype was seen only a few times. This may be a read error, as it is one base from a much larger clone. The chain is built from TRBV6-1 and TRBJ1-2; D is undetermined. CDR1 is MNHNS, CDR2 SASEGT, per germline. The CDR3 has 16 amino acids. The V end was cut by 7 bases, the J end by 4 bases, with 22 bases between. CDR3 region: CASTAVRVGMSYGYTF. DNA of the CDR3: TGTGCCAGCACCGCCGTTCGGGTTGGGATGTCCTATGGCTACACCTTC.

The rearrangement links TRBV19 to TRBJ2-2; TRBD1 aligns across 9 bases. The junction had 10 bases not matched to a gene; V was cut back by 4 bases and J by 4 bases. The CDR3 has 17 amino acids. The germline CDR1 and CDR2 sequences are LNHDA and SQIVND (reference sequence). The CDR3 coding sequence is TGTGCCAGTAGTACAACACCGGGACAGGGATCCACCGGGGAGCTGTTTTTT. Residues: CASSTTPGQGSTGELFF.

Worth noting for this clonotype: Being one base from a much bigger clone, this may be a read error. The chain combines TRBV28 with TRBJ1-2, with 7 bases that match TRBD1. This CDR3 is 13 amino acids long. The germline CDR1 and CDR2 sequences are MDHEN and SYDVKM. The chain's CDR3 is CAIQGQINYDYTF. In nucleotides, the CDR3 is TGTGCCATCCAGGGACAGATAAACTATGACTACACCTTC.

This sequence joins TRBV7-2 and TRBJ1-3; D remains unclear. Looked up from germline, CDR1 is SGHTA and CDR2 is FQGNSA. This CDR3 is 15 amino acids long. Trimming took off 1 base at V and 4 bases at J, with 11 bases between the two ends. CDR3 sequence reads: CASSLDPRAGNTIYF. CDR3 bases: TGTGCCAGCAGCTTAGACCCGAGGGCCGGAAACACCATATATTTT.

Worth noting for this clonotype: A much larger clone lies a single base off, so this may be a read error. The V gene is TRBV27, the J gene TRBJ1-5; D remains ambiguous. This CDR3 has 17 residues. Germline values: CDR1 MNHEY, CDR2 SMNVEV (reference sequence). The CDR3 region has the DNA TGTGCCAGCACTTTAACCCCCTACAGTAATAGCAATCAGCCCCAGCATTTT. As protein: CASTLTPYSNSNQPQHF.

A word on this clonotype: A read error may be the cause here, since a much bigger clone is one base away. The genes are TRBV15 and TRBJ1-2, with TRBD1 as a possible D gene (5 bases). CDR3 length: 13 residues. Germline V CDR1 and CDR2: LNHNV, YYDKDF (reference sequence). V was shortened by 5 bases and J by 3 bases, with 10 bases between the two germline ends. The CDR3 DNA reads TGTGCCACCAGCTCCAGGGTGGACTATGGCTACACCTTC. This translates into CATSSRVDYGYTF.

As concerns this clonotype: This may come from a read error, since a much larger clone is one base off. Because the CDR3 is missing its conserved closing phenylalanine or tryptophan, this is likely a read error. V gene TRBV7-9 combines with J gene TRBJ2-5; TRBD1 aligns across 7 bases. V shed 1 base and J 0 bases; nucleotides not matched to a gene: 2. The CDR3 sequence is 15 residues long. Per germline, CDR1 SEHNR and CDR2 FQNEAQ (reference sequence). The CDR3 loop reads CASSLGDRDQETQYL. The CDR3 nucleotides read TGTGCCAGCAGCTTAGGAGACAGGGACCAAGAGACCCAGTACTTG.

This clonotype appeared many times. The rearrangement uses TRBV2 and TRBJ2-5; D ambiguous. V shed 7 bases and J shed 2 bases, with 14 bases lying between them. CDR3 length equals 14 residues. Germline lookup yields CDR1 SNHLY and CDR2 FYNNEI. In DNA, the CDR3 is TGTGCCAGCACTCGACTCATGGGGCAAGAGACCCAGTACTTC. It is translated as CASTRLMGQETQYF.

This clonotype was picked up many times. V gene TRBV16 combines with J gene TRBJ1-5; 9 nucleotides agree with TRBD1. With 4 bases clipped from V and 7 bases from J, the junction kept 8 bases outside the gene matches. The germline gives CDR1 KGHSY, CDR2 FQNENV. The CDR3 loop spans 15 amino acids. Here the CDR3 reads CASSPRQGVGQPQHF. The CDR3 nucleotides read TGTGCCAGCAGCCCACGACAGGGGGTCGGCCAGCCCCAGCATTTT.

The chain carries TRBV3-1 and TRBJ1-4; D uncertain. The length of the CDR3 is 14 residues. V gave up 2 bases and J gave up 8 bases, with 12 bases separating them. The V gene's germline CDR1 is LGHDT and CDR2 YNNKEL (reference sequence). Here the CDR3 reads CASSQTPRAEKLFF. Written as DNA, the CDR3 is TGTGCCAGCAGCCAAACACCACGAGCGGAAAAACTGTTTTTT.